This T cell receptor beta chain comes out of a study of technical replicates of blood from a few donors. The repertoire was sequenced with immunoSEQ multiplex PCR; TCRdb's copy has only in-frame clones and lacks some. The sample holds about 49,000 clones, around 90% seen once. Germline V gene lookup returns CDR1 MNHNY and CDR2 SVGAGI (reference sequence). CDR3 length: 13 residues. V was cut by 5 bases and J by 2 bases, with 10 bases left in between. V and J are TRBV6-6 and TRBJ2-7; D may be TRBD1 (6 bases). This clonotype was sampled from a human donor in good health. Some clones in this sample may be carry-over from other donors' samples. The sequenced material came from PBMCs. The CDR3, as DNA: TGTGCCAGCAGTCCCACAGGGACCTACGAGCAGTACTTC. As protein: CASSPTGTYEQYF.